Below, 20 T cell receptor beta chains from the same sample are listed, as sequenced in a study of monozygotic twins with inflammatory bowel disease. TCRdb re-analyzed the 5' RACE reads; it lists each CDR3 protein once, without DNA. The sample includes more than 300,000 distinct CDR3 sequences. The sequenced sample consisted of blood. The receptors derive from a human donor with ulcerative colitis or Crohn's disease, or a healthy co-twin of an affected twin (not recorded which).

V usage is TRBV7-2 and J usage is TRBJ2-5; TCRdb reports TRBD1, a call that lacks DNA to check it against. The CDR3 is 15 amino acids. CDR1 is SGHTA and CDR2 is FQGNSA in the germline V gene. CDR3 residues: CASSFHQGAGETQYF.

The chain employs TRBV5-1 and TRBJ2-5. The CDR3 sequence is 13 residues long. The germline gives CDR1 SGHRS, CDR2 YFSETQ. The CDR3: CASSWDVKETQYF.

This chain links TRBV9 with TRBJ1-1; TCRdb's D gene call, TRBD1, goes unchecked for lack of DNA. The CDR3 loop spans 13 amino acids. Germline loops: CDR1 SGDLS, CDR2 YYNGEE. This CDR3 reads CASSVDGAVEAFF.

The genes are TRBV6-2 or TRBV6-3 and TRBJ2-3; the TCRdb call, TRBD2, lacks DNA for checking. CDR3 length: 15 residues. Germline V gene lookup returns CDR1 MNHEY and CDR2 SVGEGT. CDR3 sequence reads: CASSYSGRETDTQYF.

The CDR3 sequence is CSVRTGNNQPQHF. V usage is TRBV29-1 and J usage is TRBJ1-5; TCRdb's D gene call, TRBD1, goes unchecked for lack of DNA. CDR1 is SQVTM and CDR2 is ANQGSEA in the germline V gene. The CDR3 has 13 residues.

The chain employs TRBV5-1 and TRBJ1-1; TCRdb picks TRBD1, but there is no DNA to check that call. The germline V gene encodes CDR1 SGHRS and CDR2 YFSETQ. The CDR3 length is 14 residues. This CDR3 reads CASTDLGGNTEAFF.

This chain joins TRBV6-1 and TRBJ1-1. Germline V gene data show CDR1 as MNHNS and CDR2 as SASEGT. The CDR3 spans 14 residues. The CDR3: CASTSDGLNTEAFF.

The V call is TRBV20-1, the J call TRBJ2-1; TCRdb selects TRBD1, and the lack of DNA leaves this call unchecked. This CDR3 is built from 16 residues. CDR1 and CDR2 from the germline V gene are DFQATT and SNEGSKA (reference sequence). This chain's CDR3 is CSARDQDRVRPSEHFF.

The chain employs TRBV4-3 and TRBJ1-1; TCRdb proposes TRBD1, but this gene call is untestable without DNA. CDR1 and CDR2 (germline): LGHNA, YSLEER. This CDR3 region has 13 residues. CDR3 loop: CASSPRGAVEAFF.

The chain recombines TRBV6-1 with TRBJ2-4; TCRdb names TRBD1, which stays unverified in the absence of DNA. CDR3 size: 14 residues. Germline values: CDR1 MNHNS, CDR2 SASEGT. The CDR3 here is CASSKSGKKNIQYF.

The chain uses TRBV24-1 and TRBJ2-1; TCRdb indicates TRBD1, and absent DNA this call remains unverified. CDR3 length: 16 residues. Germline V gene sequence: CDR1 KGHDR, CDR2 SFDVKD. This CDR3 reads CATSDRMGETYNEQFF.

J is TRBJ1-4 and V is TRBV6-2 or TRBV6-3; TCRdb proposes TRBD1, but this gene call is untestable without DNA. This CDR3 has 14 residues. Germline CDR1 MNHEY, CDR2 SVGEGT. The chain's CDR3 is CASRNAGQGEKLFF.

The J gene is TRBJ1-1, the V gene TRBV7-2; TCRdb's D call, TRBD1, is unchecked because there is no DNA. The CDR3 length is 14 residues. CDR1 SGHTA and CDR2 FQGNSA come from the germline V gene. CDR3 loop: CASSFPELSTEAFF.

V and J are TRBV7-7 and TRBJ2-1; TCRdb's D call of TRBD1 is untestable without DNA. The germline CDR1 and CDR2 sequences are SSHAT and FNYEAQ (reference sequence). This CDR3 is built from 15 residues. The CDR3 loop reads CASSPGRGGDNEQFF.

The rearrangement joins TRBV5-1 to TRBJ2-1; TCRdb names TRBD2, which stays unverified in the absence of DNA. Germline loops: CDR1 SGHRS, CDR2 YFSETQ. There are 14 residues in the CDR3. CDR3 sequence reads: CASGTAISYNEQFF.

This chain connects TRBV18 to TRBJ1-2; TCRdb selects TRBD1, and the lack of DNA leaves this call unchecked. This CDR3 region has 15 residues. Per the germline V gene, CDR1 is KGHSH and CDR2 is LQKENI. CDR3 amino acids: CASSPEGGGFVGYTF. Looking up the rest from reference TRBV18 and TRBJ1-2 gives the full variable domain: NAGVMQNPRHLVRRRGQEARLRCSPMKGHSHVYWYRQLPEEGLKFMVYLQKENIIDESGMPKERFSAEFPKEGPSILRIQQVVRGDSAAYFCASSPEGGGFVGYTFGSGTRLTVV.

The chain combines TRBV12-3 or TRBV12-4 with TRBJ2-5. The CDR3 runs to 14 residues. The CDR3 sequence is CASSSFAGKETQYF.

This chain joins TRBV7-2 and TRBJ2-7; the TRBD1 assignment by TCRdb is unverifiable without DNA. The CDR3 sequence is 15 residues long. Germline V gene sequence: CDR1 SGHTA, CDR2 FQGNSA. The chain's CDR3 is CASSLDRGRTKKQYF.

CDR3 amino acids: CASSRTSTGELFF. The genes are TRBV12-3 or TRBV12-4 and TRBJ2-2. This CDR3 is built from 13 residues.

The chain carries TRBV28 and TRBJ2-7; TCRdb lists TRBD1, though no DNA is available to test this call. Germline V gives CDR1 MDHEN, CDR2 SYDVKM. This CDR3 contains 12 residues. The CDR3 here is CASREQGTEQYF.